What follows are 10 T cell receptor beta chains derived from one specimen sequenced in a study of blood T cells in healthy people across ages. The use of a sample-barcoded 5' primer and a J-beta primer mix characterized a second PCR of about 7 to 12 cycles. TCRdb passed the 5' RACE reads through MiXCR, listing each CDR3 protein once. The data contain 800,000 or so distinct CDR3 sequences, more than 20% of them singletons. The data also belong to a second study, concerning T cells of mothers and their children.

The sequenced material came from blood. Source of these receptors: a boy aged 10-17 years in good health.

The chain has TRBV20-1 and TRBJ2-5, with 7 bases matching TRBD2. Germline CDR1 and CDR2: DFQATT and SNEGSKA (reference sequence). V dropped 0 bases and J dropped 5; count of bases not matched to a gene: 9. The CDR3 has 15 amino acids. The CDR3 sequence is CSARDGDRAGETQYF. The CDR3 DNA reads TGCAGTGCTAGAGACGGAGACCGAGCGGGGGAGACCCAGTACTTC.

This clonotype was recorded many times. V gene TRBV28 combines with J gene TRBJ2-5; TRBD2 agrees at 10 bases. Germline trimming cut 6 bases from V and 3 bases from J; bases unmatched to any gene: 4. Germline CDR1 and CDR2: MDHEN and SYDVKM. The CDR3 sequence is 14 residues long. The CDR3 sequence is CASSLAGVEETQYF. The CDR3 nucleotides read TGTGCCAGCAGCCTAGCGGGAGTTGAAGAGACCCAGTACTTC. The complete variable domain, with remaining parts taken from reference TRBV28 and TRBJ2-5, reads DVKVTQSSRYLVKRTGEKVFLECVQDMDHENMFWYRQDPGLGLRLIYFSYDVKMKEKGDIPEGYSVSREKKERFSLILESASTNQTSMYLCASSLAGVEETQYFGPGTRLLVL.

This clonotype was found a few times. The rearrangement links TRBV7-6 to TRBJ2-6; perhaps TRBD2 as D (6 bases). Trimming removed 8 bases from V and 0 bases from J, with 17 bases in between. This CDR3 region has 17 residues. The V gene's germline CDR1 is SGHVS and CDR2 FNYEAQ. In DNA form, the CDR3 reads TGTGCCAGCGGACATAGCGGAGTGAGCTCTGGGGCCAACGTCCTGACTTTC. Protein product: CASGHSGVSSGANVLTF.

This clonotype has only a few counts. The germline gene is not matched at one end of the junction; a read error may be the cause. V and J are TRBV10-3 and TRBJ2-1; tentative D call: TRBD2 (6 bases). The V gene's germline CDR1 is ENHRY and CDR2 SYGVKD. The CDR3 covers 13 residues. The CDR3 protein is CAVSTGSPNEQFF. The CDR3 bases are TGTGCCGTCAGCACCGGGAGCCCCAATGAGCAGTTCTTC.

The chain has TRBV6-5 and TRBJ2-3, with D possibly matching TRBD2 (5 bases). The CDR3 extends over 14 amino acids. With 8 bases removed from V and 2 bases from J, the gap between germline ends came to 14 bases. The V gene's germline CDR1 is MNHEY and CDR2 SVGAGI. DNA of the CDR3: TGTGCCAGCTTTCGAGGAGGAGACACAGATACGCAGTATTTT. It yields the protein CASFRGGDTDTQYF.

The V call is TRBV6-2 or TRBV6-3, the J call TRBJ2-5; 8 bases are shared with TRBD1. The CDR3 spans 14 residues. CDR1 and CDR2 (germline): MNHEY, SVGEGT. Unmatched junction bases numbered 6, after V lost 7 bases and J lost 2 bases. The CDR3 here is CASNTRDRQETQYF. DNA of the CDR3: TGTGCCAGCAACACCCGGGACAGGCAAGAGACCCAGTACTTC.

The V gene is TRBV28, the J gene TRBJ1-6; 9 bases are shared with TRBD1. The CDR3 is 15 amino acids. The trim removed 9 bases at V and 10 bases at J, leaving 13 bases unmatched. Germline V CDR1 and CDR2: MDHEN, SYDVKM. DNA of the CDR3: TGTGCCAGTAGTAGGGGGGACAGGGATGGATCACCCCTCCACTTT. Translation gives CASSRGDRDGSPLHF.

This chain joins TRBV5-6 and TRBJ2-7; D unclear. The germline CDR1 and CDR2 sequences are SGHDT and YYEEEE. V was cut by 2 bases and J by 2 bases, with 8 bases left in between. The CDR3 is 13 amino acids. CDR3 sequence (DNA): TGTGCCAGCAGCTTTGAGAAAGCCTACGAGCAGTACTTC. This codes for CASSFEKAYEQYF. Looking up the rest from reference TRBV5-6 and TRBJ2-7 gives the full variable domain: DAGVTQSPTHLIKTRGQQVTLRCSPKSGHDTVSWYQQALGQGPQFIFQYYEEEERQRGNFPDRFSGHQFPNYSSELNVNALLLGDSALYLCASSFEKAYEQYFGPGTRLTVT.

The chain employs TRBV12-3 or TRBV12-4 and TRBJ2-1; unclear D gene. V was clipped by 5 bases and J by 3 bases, with 11 bases between them. The CDR3 runs to 14 residues. This CDR3 is CASSMTSYYNEQFF. CDR3 nucleotides: TGTGCCAGCAGTATGACTTCTTACTACAATGAGCAGTTCTTC.

The chain has TRBV7-9 and TRBJ2-5; 7 bases align to TRBD2. V shed 8 bases, J shed 0 bases, and the junction held 9 bases outside the gene matches. Germline assignment: CDR1 SEHNR and CDR2 FQNEAQ (reference sequence). This CDR3 contains 15 residues. The CDR3, as DNA: TGTGCCAGCGGACTGGGGAGGGTGAACCAAGAGACCCAGTACTTC. It specifies CASGLGRVNQETQYF.